This T cell receptor beta chain is drawn from a study of blood T cell repertoires in COVID-19. Overall study context: Researchers got acute and convalescent COVID-19 samples from the United States, Italy and Spain.

Original methodology: Quantification of nucleated cells was approximated via reference gene primer amplification. Sequencing was performed with immunoSEQ multiplex PCR; in TCRdb, only in-frame clones are kept and a portion is missing. D and trimming come from the DNA, and the V and J calls and clone size come from that table. The sample has hundreds of thousands of clones; 85% to 90% are singletons. Looked up from germline, CDR1 is SNHLY and CDR2 is FYNNEI. The CDR3 runs to 14 residues. Trimming removed 4 bases from V and 5 bases from J; junction bases left unmatched: 6. This receptor was taken from a human donor in a cohort sampled during active COVID-19. Specimen: peripheral blood. V is TRBV2 and J is TRBJ2-5, with 8 bases lining up with TRBD2. CDR3 region: CASSVSGLDETQYF. The CDR3 DNA sequence: TGTGCCAGCAGTGTTTCGGGACTAGACGAGACCCAGTACTTC.